The clone carrying this TCR beta chain was observed a few times. The target antigen is unknown. Germline V gives CDR1 MNHEY, CDR2 SVGAGI. The CDR3 spans 14 residues. The germline V and J ends were trimmed by 5 bases and 1 base, with 9 bases remaining between them. This sample was taken from a study of glioma-infiltrating T cells after dendritic cell vaccination. Study findings and constraints: Estimated pretreatment TIL content predicted outcome after dendritic cell vaccination. Complete blood and tumor specimen sets were limited to few patients.

Time point: after dendritic cell vaccination, including at tumor progression/relapse. The primer mix had 60 V beta and 13 J beta primers. TCRdb's table, derived via immunoSEQ multiplex PCR, lists solely in-frame clones and lacks some. The table lists tens of thousands of clones, roughly 84% of them singletons, with approximately 2.1% in the top ten. The sequence derives from a human donor with glioblastoma. The J gene is TRBJ1-3, the V gene TRBV6-5; D not certain. The starting material was blood, obtained after dendritic cell vaccination. The DNA of the CDR3 is TGTGCCAGCAGTGTGAGGGAATCTGGAAACACCATATATTTT. Its translation is CASSVRESGNTIYF.